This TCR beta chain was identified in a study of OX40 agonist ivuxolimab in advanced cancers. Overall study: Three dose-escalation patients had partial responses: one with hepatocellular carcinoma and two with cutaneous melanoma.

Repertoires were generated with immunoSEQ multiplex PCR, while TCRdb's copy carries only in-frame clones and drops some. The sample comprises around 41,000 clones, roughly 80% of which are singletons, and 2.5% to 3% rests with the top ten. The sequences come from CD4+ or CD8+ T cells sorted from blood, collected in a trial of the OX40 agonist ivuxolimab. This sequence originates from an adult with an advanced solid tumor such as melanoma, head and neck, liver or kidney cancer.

The CDR3 nucleotides are TGTGCCAGCAGCGGGATCACAGATACGCAGTATTTT. Amino acids: CASSGITDTQYF. The chain couples TRBV6-1 to TRBJ2-3; D might be TRBD2 (5 bases). Germline CDR1 and CDR2: MNHNS and SASEGT. Trimming stripped 6 bases from V and 2 bases from J, with 6 bases between. This CDR3 spans 12 amino acids.